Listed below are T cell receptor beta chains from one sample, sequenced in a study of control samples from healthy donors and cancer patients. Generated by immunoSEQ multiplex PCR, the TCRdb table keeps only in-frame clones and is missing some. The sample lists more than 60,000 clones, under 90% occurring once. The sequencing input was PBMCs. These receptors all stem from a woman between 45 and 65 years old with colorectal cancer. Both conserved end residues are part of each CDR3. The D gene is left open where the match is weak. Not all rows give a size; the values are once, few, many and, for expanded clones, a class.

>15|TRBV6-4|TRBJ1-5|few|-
CATRSRSHSNQPQHF
TGTGCCACCAGGTCCCGGTCACATAGCAATCAGCCCCAGCATTTT
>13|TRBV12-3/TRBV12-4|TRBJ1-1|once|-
CATTNLMNTEAFF
TGTGCCACCACAAACTTGATGAACACTGAAGCTTTCTTT
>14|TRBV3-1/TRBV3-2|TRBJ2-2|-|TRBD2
CASRPAGGMGELFF
TGTGCCAGCAGGCCAGCGGGGGGGATGGGGGAGCTGTTTTTT
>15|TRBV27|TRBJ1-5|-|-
CASSFVPRGNQPQHF
TGTGCCAGCAGTTTTGTCCCTCGGGGCAATCAGCCCCAGCATTTT
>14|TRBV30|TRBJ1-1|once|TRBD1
CACATGGSDTEAFF
TGTGCCTGTGCCACAGGGGGCTCTGACACTGAAGCTTTCTTT
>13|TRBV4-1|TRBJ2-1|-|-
CASSQEAYNEQFF
TGCGCCAGCAGCCAAGAAGCTTACAATGAGCAGTTCTTC
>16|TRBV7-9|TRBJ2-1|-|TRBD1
CASSLGGTGRWNEQFF
TGTGCCAGCAGCTTAGGGGGGACAGGCAGGTGGAATGAGCAGTTCTTC
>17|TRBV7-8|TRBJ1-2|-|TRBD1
CASSLVFRDSLNYGYTF
TGTGCCAGCAGCTTAGTTTTTAGGGACAGCCTCAACTATGGCTACACCTTC
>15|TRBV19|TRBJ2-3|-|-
CASSIGQGNSDTQYF
TGTGCCAGTAGTATCGGGCAGGGAAACTCAGATACGCAGTATTTT
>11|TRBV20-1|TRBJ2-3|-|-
CSAIRADTQYF
TGCAGTGCAATTCGTGCAGATACGCAGTATTTT
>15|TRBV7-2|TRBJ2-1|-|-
CASSQQRSSYNEQFF
TGTGCCAGCAGCCAACAGAGGAGCTCCTACAATGAGCAGTTCTTC
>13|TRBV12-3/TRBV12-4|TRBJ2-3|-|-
CASSFQLQDTQYF
TGTGCCAGCAGTTTCCAACTACAAGATACGCAGTATTTT
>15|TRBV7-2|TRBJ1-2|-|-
CASSSLQGIGYGYTF
TGTGCCAGCAGCTCCTTACAGGGTATCGGCTATGGCTACACCTTC
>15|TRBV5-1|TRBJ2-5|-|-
CASSLAMGFQETQYF
TGCGCCAGCAGCTTGGCCATGGGGTTCCAAGAGACCCAGTACTTC
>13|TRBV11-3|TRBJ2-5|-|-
CASSPSNQETQYF
TGTGCCAGCAGTCCGTCAAATCAGGAGACCCAGTACTTC
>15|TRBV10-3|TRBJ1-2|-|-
CAISALGSTAYGYTF
TGTGCCATCAGTGCGTTGGGCTCGACGGCCTATGGCTACACCTTC
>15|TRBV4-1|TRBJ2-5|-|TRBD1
CASSPPGQSQETQYF
TGCGCCAGCAGCCCTCCGGGACAGAGTCAAGAGACCCAGTACTTC
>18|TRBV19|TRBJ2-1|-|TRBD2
CASSRKVAGGPLYNEQFF
TGTGCCAGTAGTAGAAAGGTGGCGGGGGGGCCCTTATACAATGAGCAGTTCTTC
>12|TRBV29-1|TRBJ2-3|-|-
CSVALSGDTQYF
TGCAGCGTCGCCCTTAGTGGAGATACGCAGTATTTT
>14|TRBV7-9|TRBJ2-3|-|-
CASSDGGAKDTQYF
TGTGCCAGCAGCGATGGGGGGGCCAAAGATACGCAGTATTTT
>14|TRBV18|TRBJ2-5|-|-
CASSPRDTGETQYF
TGTGCCAGCTCACCCCGGGACACGGGGGAGACCCAGTACTTC
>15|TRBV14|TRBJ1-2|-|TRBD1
CASSQGGGALYGYTF
TGTGCCAGCAGCCAGGGAGGGGGCGCGCTCTATGGCTACACCTTC
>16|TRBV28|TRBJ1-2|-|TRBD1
CASSSTGTGGGYGYTF
TGTGCCAGCAGCTCAACCGGGACAGGGGGGGGCTATGGCTACACCTTC
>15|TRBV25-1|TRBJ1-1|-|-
CASSEYSGVRTEAFF
TGTGCCAGCAGTGAATATTCGGGGGTTCGCACTGAAGCTTTCTTT
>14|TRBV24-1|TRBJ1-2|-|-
CATSDSDRLRGYTF
TGTGCCACCAGTGACTCCGACAGGTTGAGAGGCTACACCTTC
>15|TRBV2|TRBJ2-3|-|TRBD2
CASGLASGGTDTQYF
TGTGCCAGCGGGCTGGCCAGCGGGGGAACAGATACGCAGTATTTT
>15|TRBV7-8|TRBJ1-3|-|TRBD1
CASSLETGSRDTIYF
TGTGCCAGCAGCTTAGAGACAGGGAGTCGAGACACCATATATTTT
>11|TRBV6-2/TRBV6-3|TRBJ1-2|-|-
CASSNRGGYTF
TGTGCCAGCAGCAACAGAGGCGGCTACACCTTC
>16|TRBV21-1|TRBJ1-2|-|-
CASTQGQRPRGRDYTF
TGTGCCAGCACCCAAGGACAGCGACCTCGAGGTAGGGACTACACCTTC
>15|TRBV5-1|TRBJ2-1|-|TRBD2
CASSSGTSGGFEQFF
TGCGCCAGCAGCTCCGGGACTAGCGGGGGGTTTGAGCAGTTCTTC
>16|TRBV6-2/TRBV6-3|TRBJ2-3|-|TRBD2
CASSQTSGGGSDTQYF
TGTGCCAGCAGCCAGACTAGCGGGGGAGGTTCAGATACGCAGTATTTT
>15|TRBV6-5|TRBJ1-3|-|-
CASSYSADSGNTIYF
TGTGCCAGCAGTTACTCTGCGGACTCTGGAAACACCATATATTTT
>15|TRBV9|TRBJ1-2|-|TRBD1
CASSAEGASLSVYTF
TGTGCCAGCAGCGCCGAGGGGGCCTCCCTCTCGGTCTACACCTTC
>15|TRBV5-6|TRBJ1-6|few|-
CASNLGSGTGSPLHF
TGTGCCAGCAACCTGGGATCCGGGACGGGGTCACCCCTCCACTTT
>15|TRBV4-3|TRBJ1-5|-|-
CASSQDWADNQPQHF
TGCGCCAGCAGCCAAGACTGGGCAGATAATCAGCCCCAGCATTTT
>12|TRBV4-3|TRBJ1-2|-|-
CASSQDAYGYTF
TGCGCCAGCAGCCAAGATGCCTATGGCTACACCTTC
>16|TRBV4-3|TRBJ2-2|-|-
CASSQDRAGATGELFF
TGCGCCAGCAGCCAAGATAGGGCAGGGGCCACCGGGGAGCTGTTTTTT
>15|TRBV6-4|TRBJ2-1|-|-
CASRLLCPSYNEQFF
TGTGCCAGCAGGTTACTTTGTCCCTCCTACAATGAGCAGTTCTTC
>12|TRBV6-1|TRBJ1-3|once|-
CASSEGGNTIYF
TGTGCCAGCAGTGAAGGGGGAAACACCATATATTTT
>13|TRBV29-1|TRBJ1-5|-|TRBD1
CSIGTGPGQPQHF
TGCAGCATAGGGACAGGGCCGGGTCAGCCCCAGCATTTT
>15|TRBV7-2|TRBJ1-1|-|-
CASSPNGQLNTEAFF
TGTGCCAGCAGCCCAAATGGACAGCTGAACACTGAAGCTTTCTTT